This is a list of T cell receptor beta chains from one sample in a study of blood T cell repertoires in COVID-19. Assay: immunoSEQ multiplex PCR; the TCRdb copy retains only in-frame clones and omits some. The sample includes fewer than 300,000 clones, about nine tenths of them seen just once. The specimen sequenced was PBMCs or T cells enriched from blood (not recorded which). Receptors were obtained from a woman under 40 who had recovered from COVID-19. CDR3s include the opening cysteine and the closing phenylalanine or tryptophan. Each record gives: D gene, clone size, J gene, V gene, CDR3 DNA, CDR3 protein. D genes are given only for firm matches. Clone sizes are given selectively: once, few, many, or a class where the clone is expanded.

TRBD1,-,TRBJ1-1,TRBV5-1,TGCGCCAGCAGCTTACCGGGACAGGGGAACACTGAAGCTTTCTTT,CASSLPGQGNTEAFF
-,-,TRBJ2-1,TRBV10-1,TGCGCCAGCAGGGCCTATCTTACTAGCAATGAGCAGTTCTTC,CASRAYLTSNEQFF
-,-,TRBJ2-5,TRBV4-2,TGTGCCAGCAGCCAAGATCGGCAAGAGACCCAGTACTTC,CASSQDRQETQYF
-,-,TRBJ2-3,TRBV7-6,TGTGCCAGCAGCTTAGGGTCTGGCGGGAGCACAGATACGCAGTATTTT,CASSLGSGGSTDTQYF
TRBD1,-,TRBJ1-3,TRBV5-4,TGTGCCAGCAGCCGGATCGGGACAGGGGGTAGAAACACCATATATTTT,CASSRIGTGGRNTIYF
TRBD1,once,TRBJ1-6,TRBV18,TGTGCCAGCTCACCAAGAGGTCCAGGGGGTTCTGGGAATTCACCCCTCCACTTT,CASSPRGPGGSGNSPLHF
-,-,TRBJ2-2,TRBV10-3,TGTGCCATCAACGTAGGGGTCGGGGAGCTGTTTTTT,CAINVGVGELFF
-,-,TRBJ2-7,TRBV29-1,TGCAGCGTTGAACGGGGGAGCAACGAGCAGTACTTC,CSVERGSNEQYF
-,-,TRBJ1-3,TRBV18,TGTGCCAGCTCACCGTCAGGAGGAAACACCATATATTTT,CASSPSGGNTIYF
TRBD2,-,TRBJ2-1,TRBV9,TGTGCCAGCAGCGTAGCGACAGCTACGGGACTAGCGGGAGGGTACAATGAGCAGTTCTTC,CASSVATATGLAGGYNEQFF
-,few,TRBJ2-7,TRBV9,TGTGCCAGCAGCGTCGGGACAATATCCTACGAGCAGTACTTC,CASSVGTISYEQYF
TRBD1,-,TRBJ2-7,TRBV5-1,TGCGCCAGCAGCAACGCAGGGGGCCGTGAGCAGTACTTC,CASSNAGGREQYF
TRBD2,-,TRBJ2-3,TRBV6-5,TGTGCCAGCAGTCCCCAGGGGCTAGCGGGAGGTACGCAGTATTTT,CASSPQGLAGGTQYF
-,-,TRBJ1-1,TRBV5-1,TGCGCCAGCAGCTCGGACTGGAACACTGAAGCTTTCTTT,CASSSDWNTEAFF
-,-,TRBJ1-1,TRBV7-2,TGTGCCAGCAGCTTCGGGGAGAACACTGAAGCTTTCTTT,CASSFGENTEAFF
-,-,TRBJ1-2,TRBV13,TGTGCCAGCAGCGCGGCGGGACCCCGGGAGTATGGCTACACCTTC,CASSAAGPREYGYTF
TRBD1,few,TRBJ1-1,TRBV6-6,TGTGCCAGCAGTCACGGACAGGGACCCACTGAAGCTTTCTTT,CASSHGQGPTEAFF
-,-,TRBJ2-7,TRBV6-2/TRBV6-3,TGTGCCAGCAGTATTAGCGGAATCTACGAGCAGTACTTC,CASSISGIYEQYF
TRBD1,-,TRBJ1-5,TRBV11-2,TGTGCCAGCAGCCCTCTGACAGGGGGTAGCAATCAGCCCCAGCATTTT,CASSPLTGGSNQPQHF
-,-,TRBJ2-2,TRBV5-1,TGCGCCAGCAGCTTGAAGGGGACCGGGGAGCTGTTTTTT,CASSLKGTGELFF
-,-,TRBJ2-1,TRBV5-1,TGCGCCAGCAGCCCTCCGGGACAATACAATGAGCAGTTCTTC,CASSPPGQYNEQFF
-,-,TRBJ1-6,TRBV4-3,TGCGCCAGCAGCCAAGTGGGTTCAGGGAATAGGCATTCACCCCTCCACTTT,CASSQVGSGNRHSPLHF
-,-,TRBJ2-3,TRBV3-1/TRBV3-2,TGTGCCAGCAGCCAAGAGGGACTCCGCACAGATACGCAGTATTTT,CASSQEGLRTDTQYF
-,once,TRBJ2-1,TRBV11-2,TGTGCCAGCAGCTCCTTGGCCAGGGGCCGGTACAATGAGCAGTTCTTC,CASSSLARGRYNEQFF
-,-,TRBJ1-6,TRBV7-8,TGTGCCAGCAGCTTTTACAGGGATAAAAATTCACCCCTCCACTTT,CASSFYRDKNSPLHF